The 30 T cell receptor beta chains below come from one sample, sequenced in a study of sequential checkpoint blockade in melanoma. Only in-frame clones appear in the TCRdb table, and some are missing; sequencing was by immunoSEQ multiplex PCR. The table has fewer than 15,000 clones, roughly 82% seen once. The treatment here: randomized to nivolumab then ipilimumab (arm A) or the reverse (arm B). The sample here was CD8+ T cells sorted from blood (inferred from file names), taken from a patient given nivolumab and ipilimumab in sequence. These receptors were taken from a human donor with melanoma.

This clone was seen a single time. CDR3 sequence: CASSVEGTSPETQYF. In DNA form, the CDR3 reads TGTGCCAGCAGCGTAGAGGGGACTAGCCCAGAGACCCAGTACTTC. This chain links TRBV9 with TRBJ2-5, with TRBD2 matching 9 bases. V gave up 0 bases and J gave up 4 bases; unmatched junction bases: 4. In germline, CDR1 is SGDLS, CDR2 YYNGEE. The CDR3 runs 15 residues.

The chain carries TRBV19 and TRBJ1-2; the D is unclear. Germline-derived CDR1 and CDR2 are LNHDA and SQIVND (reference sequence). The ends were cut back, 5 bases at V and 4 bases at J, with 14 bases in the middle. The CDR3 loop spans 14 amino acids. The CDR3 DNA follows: TGTGCCAGTAGTTTACCCCTGTCGGGCTATGGCTACACCTTC. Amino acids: CASSLPLSGYGYTF.

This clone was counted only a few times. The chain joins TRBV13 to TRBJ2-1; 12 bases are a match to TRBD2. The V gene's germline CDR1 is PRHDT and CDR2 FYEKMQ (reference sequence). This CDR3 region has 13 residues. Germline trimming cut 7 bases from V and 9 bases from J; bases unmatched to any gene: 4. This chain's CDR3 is CASTQGLAGEQFF. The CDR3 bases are TGTGCCAGCACCCAGGGACTAGCGGGTGAGCAGTTCTTC.

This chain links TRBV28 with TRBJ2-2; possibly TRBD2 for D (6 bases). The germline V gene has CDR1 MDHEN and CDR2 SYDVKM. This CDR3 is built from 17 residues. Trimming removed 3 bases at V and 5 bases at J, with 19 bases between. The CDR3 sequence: CASSFYGTPTFTGELFF. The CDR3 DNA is TGTGCCAGCAGTTTCTACGGGACTCCCACCTTTACCGGGGAGCTGTTTTTT.

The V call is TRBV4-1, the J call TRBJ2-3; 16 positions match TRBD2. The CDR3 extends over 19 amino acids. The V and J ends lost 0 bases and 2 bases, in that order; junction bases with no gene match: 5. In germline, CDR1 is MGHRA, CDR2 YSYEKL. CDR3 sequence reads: CASSQDWGLAGGPTDTQYF. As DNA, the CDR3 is TGCGCCAGCAGCCAAGATTGGGGACTAGCGGGGGGGCCCACAGATACGCAGTATTTT.

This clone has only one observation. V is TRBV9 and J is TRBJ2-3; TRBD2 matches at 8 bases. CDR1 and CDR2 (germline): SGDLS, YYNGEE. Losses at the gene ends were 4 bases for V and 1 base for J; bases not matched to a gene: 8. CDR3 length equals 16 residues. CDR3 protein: CASSPRGSGGTDTQYF. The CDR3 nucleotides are TGTGCCAGCAGCCCCCGGGGTAGCGGGGGCACAGATACGCAGTATTTT.

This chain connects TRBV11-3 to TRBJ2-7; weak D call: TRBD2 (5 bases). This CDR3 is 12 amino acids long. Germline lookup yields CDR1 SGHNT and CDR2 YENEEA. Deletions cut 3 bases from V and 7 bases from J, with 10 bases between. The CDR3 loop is CASSFPGGEQYF. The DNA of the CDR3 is TGTGCCAGCAGCTTTCCGGGCGGGGAGCAGTACTTC.

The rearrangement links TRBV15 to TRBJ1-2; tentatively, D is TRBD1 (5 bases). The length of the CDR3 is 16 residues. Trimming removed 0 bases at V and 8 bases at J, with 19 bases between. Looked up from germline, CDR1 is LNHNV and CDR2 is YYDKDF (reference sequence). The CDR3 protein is CATSREKPSGGSGYTF. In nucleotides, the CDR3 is TGTGCCACCAGCAGAGAGAAACCGTCCGGGGGGAGCGGCTACACCTTC.

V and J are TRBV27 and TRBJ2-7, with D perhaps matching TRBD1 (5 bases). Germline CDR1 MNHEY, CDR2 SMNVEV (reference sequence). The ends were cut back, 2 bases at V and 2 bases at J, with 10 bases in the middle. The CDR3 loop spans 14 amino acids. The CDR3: CASSLGARAYEQYF. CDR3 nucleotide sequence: TGTGCCAGCAGTTTAGGGGCCAGGGCCTACGAGCAGTACTTC.

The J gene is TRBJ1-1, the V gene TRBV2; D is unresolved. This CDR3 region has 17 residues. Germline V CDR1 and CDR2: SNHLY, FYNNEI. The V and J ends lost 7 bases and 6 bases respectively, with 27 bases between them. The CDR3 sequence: CASTLTRYQSLGPEAFF. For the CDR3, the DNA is TGTGCCAGCACCCTGACCCGCTACCAAAGTTTGGGCCCTGAAGCTTTCTTT.

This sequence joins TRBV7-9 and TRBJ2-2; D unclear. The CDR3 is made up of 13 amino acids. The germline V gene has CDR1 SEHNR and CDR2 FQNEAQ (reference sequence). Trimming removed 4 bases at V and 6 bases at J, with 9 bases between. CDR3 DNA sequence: TGTGCCAGCAGCTCCACTGTGTCCGGGGAGCTGTTTTTT. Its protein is CASSSTVSGELFF.

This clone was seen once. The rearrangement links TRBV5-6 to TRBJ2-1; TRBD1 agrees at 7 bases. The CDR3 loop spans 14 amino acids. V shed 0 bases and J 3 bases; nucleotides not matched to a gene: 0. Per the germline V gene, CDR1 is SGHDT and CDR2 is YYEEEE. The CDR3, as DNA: TGTGCCAGCAGCTTGGGGGACAGCTACAATGAGCAGTTCTTC. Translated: CASSLGDSYNEQFF. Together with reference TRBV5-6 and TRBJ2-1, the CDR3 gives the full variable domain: DAGVTQSPTHLIKTRGQQVTLRCSPKSGHDTVSWYQQALGQGPQFIFQYYEEEERQRGNFPDRFSGHQFPNYSSELNVNALLLGDSALYLCASSLGDSYNEQFFGPGTRLTVL.

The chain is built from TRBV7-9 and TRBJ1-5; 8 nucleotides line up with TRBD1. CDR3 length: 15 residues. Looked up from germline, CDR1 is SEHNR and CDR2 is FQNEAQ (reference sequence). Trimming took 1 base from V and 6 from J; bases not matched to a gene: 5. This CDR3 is CASSLGQGAIQPQHF. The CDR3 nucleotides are TGTGCCAGCAGCTTAGGGCAGGGGGCTATTCAGCCCCAGCATTTT.

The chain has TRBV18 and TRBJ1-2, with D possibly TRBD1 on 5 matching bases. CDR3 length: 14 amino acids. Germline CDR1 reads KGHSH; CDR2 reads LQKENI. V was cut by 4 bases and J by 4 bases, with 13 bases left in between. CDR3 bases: TGTGCCAGCTCACTGCCGACAGAATCCTATGGCTACACCTTC. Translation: CASSLPTESYGYTF.

As DNA, the CDR3 is TGTGCCAGCAGCAAAGGGGGGAGGACAGGGACCGATTGCAATCAGCCCCAGCATTTT. It is translated as CASSKGGRTGTDCNQPQHF. The chain couples TRBV27 to TRBJ1-5, with TRBD1 matching 8 bases. Germline lookup yields CDR1 MNHEY and CDR2 SMNVEV (reference sequence). J lost 2 bases, V lost 6 bases, and 18 bases had no gene match. The CDR3 contains 19 residues.

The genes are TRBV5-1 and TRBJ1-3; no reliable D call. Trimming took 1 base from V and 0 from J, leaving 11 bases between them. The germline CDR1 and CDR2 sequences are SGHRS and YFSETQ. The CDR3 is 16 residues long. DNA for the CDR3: TGCGCCAGCAGCTTGATGGGAGTACGCTCTGGAAACACCATATATTTT. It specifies CASSLMGVRSGNTIYF.

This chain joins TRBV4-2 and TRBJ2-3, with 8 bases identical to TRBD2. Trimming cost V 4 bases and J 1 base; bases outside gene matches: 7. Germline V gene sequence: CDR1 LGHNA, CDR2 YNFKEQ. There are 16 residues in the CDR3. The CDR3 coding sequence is TGTGCCAGCAGCCGTACCCGGGGGGGCGGCACAGATACGCAGTATTTT. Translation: CASSRTRGGGTDTQYF.

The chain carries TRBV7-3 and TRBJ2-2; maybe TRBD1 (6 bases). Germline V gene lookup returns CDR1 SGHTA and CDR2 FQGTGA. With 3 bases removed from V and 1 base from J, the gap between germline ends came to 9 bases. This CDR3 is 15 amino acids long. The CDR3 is CASSFGGMNTGELFF. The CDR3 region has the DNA TGTGCCAGCAGCTTTGGGGGCATGAACACCGGGGAGCTGTTTTTT.

This CDR3 reads CASSFRKTGYEQYF. DNA for the CDR3: TGTGCCAGCAGTTTTCGAAAGACGGGCTACGAGCAGTACTTC. The V and J genes are TRBV28 and TRBJ2-7; D gene uncertain. V was shortened by 3 bases and J by 3 bases, with 12 bases between the two germline ends. CDR1 and CDR2 from the germline V gene are MDHEN and SYDVKM. CDR3 length: 14 residues.

In nucleotides, the CDR3 is TGTGCCAGCAGTCCCCGTTGGAGGGTCAACAATCAGCCCCAGCATTTT. Its translation is CASSPRWRVNNQPQHF. The chain couples TRBV27 to TRBJ1-5; D is unresolved. Deletions cut 5 bases from V and 3 bases from J, with 17 bases between. The CDR3 runs to 16 residues. CDR1 MNHEY and CDR2 SMNVEV come from the germline V gene (reference sequence).

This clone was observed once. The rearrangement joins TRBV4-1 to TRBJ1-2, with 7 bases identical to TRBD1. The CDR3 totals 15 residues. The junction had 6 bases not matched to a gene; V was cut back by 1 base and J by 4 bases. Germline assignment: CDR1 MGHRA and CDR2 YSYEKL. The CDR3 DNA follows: TGCGCCAGCAGCCAAGGACAGGGAATTGCCTATGGCTACACCTTC. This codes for CASSQGQGIAYGYTF.

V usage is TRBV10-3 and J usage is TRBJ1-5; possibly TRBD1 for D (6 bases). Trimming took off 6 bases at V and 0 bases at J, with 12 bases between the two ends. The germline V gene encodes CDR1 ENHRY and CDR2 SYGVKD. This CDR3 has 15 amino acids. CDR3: CAIRDSLYSNQPQHF. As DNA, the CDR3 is TGTGCCATCAGGGACAGTCTATATAGCAATCAGCCCCAGCATTTT.

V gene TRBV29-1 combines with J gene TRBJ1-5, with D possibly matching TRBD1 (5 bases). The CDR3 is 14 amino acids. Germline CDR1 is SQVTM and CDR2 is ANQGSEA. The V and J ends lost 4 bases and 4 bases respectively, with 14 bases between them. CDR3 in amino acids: CSVVWGGRNQPQHF. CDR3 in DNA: TGCAGCGTTGTGTGGGGGGGTCGAAATCAGCCCCAGCATTTT.

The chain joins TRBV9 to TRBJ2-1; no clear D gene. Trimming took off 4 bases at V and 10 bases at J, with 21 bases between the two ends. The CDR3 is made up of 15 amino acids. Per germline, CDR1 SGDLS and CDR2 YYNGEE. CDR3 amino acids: CASSPYSSTTREQFF. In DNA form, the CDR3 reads TGTGCCAGCAGCCCCTACTCTAGTACTACGCGGGAGCAGTTCTTC.

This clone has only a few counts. Written as DNA, the CDR3 is TGTGCCAGCAGCGTAGGTAGAGGAGGGGAGAACTATGGCTACACCTTC. Amino acid sequence: CASSVGRGGENYGYTF. The chain recombines TRBV9 with TRBJ1-2; tentative D call: TRBD1 (5 bases). This CDR3 contains 16 residues. Trimming left V 0 bases short and J 2 bases short, with 14 bases between. CDR1 and CDR2 (germline): SGDLS, YYNGEE.

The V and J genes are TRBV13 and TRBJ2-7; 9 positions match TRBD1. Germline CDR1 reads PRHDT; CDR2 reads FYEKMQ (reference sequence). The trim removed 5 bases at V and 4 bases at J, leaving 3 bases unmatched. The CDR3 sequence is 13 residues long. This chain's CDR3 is CASSHGQGYEQYF. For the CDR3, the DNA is TGTGCCAGCAGCCACGGACAGGGGTACGAGCAGTACTTC.

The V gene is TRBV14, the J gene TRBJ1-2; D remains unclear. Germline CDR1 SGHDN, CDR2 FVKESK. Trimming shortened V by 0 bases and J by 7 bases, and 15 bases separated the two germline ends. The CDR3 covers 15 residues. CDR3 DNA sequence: TGTGCCAGCAGCCAAGATCCAGGAGGAACTTCTGGCTACACCTTC. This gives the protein CASSQDPGGTSGYTF.

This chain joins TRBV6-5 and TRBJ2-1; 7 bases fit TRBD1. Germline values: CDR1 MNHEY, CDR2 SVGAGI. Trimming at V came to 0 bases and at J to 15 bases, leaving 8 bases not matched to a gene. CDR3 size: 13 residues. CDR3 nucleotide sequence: TGTGCCAGCAGTTACTCCAACGTACAGGGGTTGTTCTTC. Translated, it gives CASSYSNVQGLFF.

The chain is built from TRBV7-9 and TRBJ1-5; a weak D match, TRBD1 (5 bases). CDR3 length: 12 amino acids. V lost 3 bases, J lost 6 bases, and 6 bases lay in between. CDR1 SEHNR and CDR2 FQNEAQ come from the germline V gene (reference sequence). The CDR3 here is CASSLQGQPQHF. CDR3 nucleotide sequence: TGTGCCAGCAGCTTGCAGGGTCAGCCCCAGCATTTT.

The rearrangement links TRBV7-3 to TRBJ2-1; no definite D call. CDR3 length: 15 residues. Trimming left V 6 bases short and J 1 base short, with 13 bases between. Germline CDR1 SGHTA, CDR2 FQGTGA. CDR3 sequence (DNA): TGTGCCAGCAGTTACGGAGAAGGTTCCTACAATGAGCAGTTCTTC. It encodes CASSYGEGSYNEQFF.